This entry lists 26 T cell receptor beta chains sequenced from one sample in a study of T cells in Graves' hyperthyroidism and ophthalmopathy. There were TCR beta CDR3 regions amplified from RNA transcripts. The HTBI primer set was used in a first-round RT-PCR of the TCR CDR3. TCRdb called the multiplex PCR reads again in MiXCR, with one record for every CDR3 protein. The data hold a few hundred thousand distinct CDR3 sequences, with 11% to 15% observed a single time. The source material was blood. The receptors were gathered from a woman in her forties with Graves' hyperthyroidism.

This clonotype was counted many times. CDR3 DNA sequence: TGTGCCAGCAGCTTAGATCCCGGGACCGAACTACAAGAGACCCAGTACTTC. This sequence encodes CASSLDPGTELQETQYF. The rearrangement uses TRBV11-2 and TRBJ2-5; D may match TRBD1 or TRBD2 (5 bases each). V dropped 0 bases and J dropped 2 bases, with 16 bases sitting between them. The CDR3 is 17 amino acids. Germline CDR1 is SGHAT and CDR2 is FQNNGV. Using reference TRBV11-2 and TRBJ2-5 for the parts outside the CDR3, the full variable domain is EAGVAQSPRYKIIEKRQSVAFWCNPISGHATLYWYQQILGQGPKLLIQFQNNGVVDDSQLPKDRFSAERLKGVDSTLKIQPAKLEDSAVYLCASSLDPGTELQETQYFGPGTRLLVL.

The sample holds many counts of this clonotype. This chain connects TRBV28 to TRBJ2-1; TRBD2 might be the D (5 bases). Germline V gene data show CDR1 as MDHEN and CDR2 as SYDVKM. The CDR3 has 13 amino acids. The CDR3 DNA reads as TGTTCATCCTCCCGCGGGCAGGCCAATGAGCAGTTCTTC. As protein: CSSSRGQANEQFF.

In its sample, this clonotype was seen many times. V usage is TRBV2 and J usage is TRBJ2-2; the match to TRBD2 covers 11 bases. CDR1 and CDR2 (germline): SNHLY, FYNNEI. The CDR3 consists of 17 residues. Trimming took 5 bases from V and 3 from J; bases not matched to a gene: 8. The chain's CDR3 is CASSLPLAGVDTGELFF. In DNA, the CDR3 is TGTGCCAGCAGTCTCCCACTAGCGGGGGTCGACACCGGGGAGCTGTTTTTT.

V and J are TRBV13 and TRBJ2-7; a weak D match, TRBD2 (5 bases). Germline V CDR1 and CDR2: PRHDT, FYEKMQ (reference sequence). The germline V and J ends were trimmed by 6 bases and 2 bases, with 14 bases remaining between them. The CDR3 loop spans 14 amino acids. The CDR3 is CASRESDYPYEQYF. The CDR3 DNA reads TGTGCCAGCAGGGAGAGCGACTATCCCTACGAGCAGTACTTC.

This clonotype was observed at least ten times. This chain connects TRBV10-2 to TRBJ2-1; TRBD1 agrees at 8 bases. Germline CDR1 is WSHSY and CDR2 is SAAADI. The length of the CDR3 is 15 residues. V shed 7 bases and J 4 bases; nucleotides not matched to a gene: 9. CDR3 loop: CASNQQGDLYNEQFF. CDR3 nucleotide sequence: TGCGCCAGCAATCAACAGGGGGACCTGTACAATGAGCAGTTCTTC.

Ten or more counts support this clonotype. The rearrangement joins TRBV12-3 or TRBV12-4 to TRBJ1-1; D may be TRBD1 (5 bases). The CDR3 is 13 amino acids. V shed 5 bases and J shed 4 bases, with 11 bases lying between them. Written as DNA, the CDR3 is TGTGCCAGCAGTCTCGGACAAGGCACTGAAGCTTTCTTT. Its translation: CASSLGQGTEAFF.

The rearrangement links TRBV20-1 to TRBJ1-5; D is unclear. Germline V CDR1 and CDR2: DFQATT, SNEGSKA (reference sequence). The V end lost 2 bases, the J end lost 6 bases, and 17 bases lay between the germline ends. The length of the CDR3 is 15 residues. The CDR3 region is CSARNRIDNSQPQHF. The CDR3 DNA follows: TGCAGTGCTAGAAACAGAATCGACAATAGTCAGCCCCAGCATTTT.

This chain links TRBV6-6 with TRBJ2-1, with unresolved D. Germline V gives CDR1 MNHNY, CDR2 SVGAGI (reference sequence). Trimming pared 0 bases from V and 2 bases from J, leaving 11 bases between. This CDR3 comprises 16 residues. The CDR3 DNA reads as TGTGCCAGCAGTTACTCCCGAGACATGCCCTACAATGAGCAGTTCTTC. Its protein product is CASSYSRDMPYNEQFF.

The chain has TRBV6-5 and TRBJ2-7; TRBD1 matches 8 bases. This CDR3 is built from 15 residues. Germline V lookup: CDR1 MNHEY, CDR2 SVGAGI. After removal of 0 bases from V and 3 bases from J, the junction contained 4 bases not matched to a gene. This CDR3 is CASSYSITGGYEQYF. The DNA of the CDR3 is TGTGCCAGCAGTTACTCGATTACAGGGGGCTACGAGCAGTACTTC.

This clonotype was seen only a few times. The chain carries TRBV28 and TRBJ2-6, with unresolved D. The CDR3 runs 19 residues. Trimming took 5 bases from V and 2 from J, leaving 22 bases between them. CDR1 MDHEN and CDR2 SYDVKM come from the germline V gene. The CDR3 DNA reads TGTGCCAGCAGTCCTATAGTTCCCCGGGTCGTCCCTGGGGCCAACGTCCTGACTTTC. Translation gives CASSPIVPRVVPGANVLTF.

This sequence joins TRBV4-1 and TRBJ1-6; the D is unclear. The germline CDR1 and CDR2 sequences are MGHRA and YSYEKL. The CDR3 is 10 amino acids. Between the trimmed V and J ends, which lost 2 bases and 13 bases, there was a span of 3 bases. The DNA for the CDR3 is TGCGCCAGCAGCCAACTCCCCCTCCACTTT. This sequence encodes CASSQLPLHF.

This clonotype was seen ten or more times. The chain recombines TRBV7-3 with TRBJ1-1; D remains ambiguous. Germline V gene data show CDR1 as SGHTA and CDR2 as FQGTGA. This CDR3 contains 13 residues. V lost 6 bases to trimming and J lost 0 bases, with 8 bases between them. The CDR3 loop is CASRAQLNTEAFF. CDR3 DNA sequence: TGTGCCAGCAGAGCTCAGTTGAACACTGAAGCTTTCTTT.

This clonotype was counted ten times or more. CDR3 sequence: CASSGPGHLNEKLFF. CDR3 DNA: TGTGCCAGCAGTGGCCCGGGACACCTTAATGAAAAACTGTTTTTT. This chain uses TRBV2 with TRBJ1-4; D is perhaps TRBD1 (6 bases). The CDR3 has 15 residues. Germline V gene sequence: CDR1 SNHLY, CDR2 FYNNEI. Trimming shortened V by 4 bases and J by 4 bases, and 13 bases separated the two germline ends.

This clonotype occurred many times. The V call is TRBV27, the J call TRBJ2-4; D is uncertain. Germline CDR1 and CDR2: MNHEY and SMNVEV (reference sequence). The CDR3 totals 16 residues. The germline V and J ends were trimmed by 5 bases and 1 base, with 15 bases remaining between them. For the CDR3, the DNA is TGTGCCAGCAGTGCGAACATGGGCCTGGCCAAAAACATTCAGTACTTC. Translated, it gives CASSANMGLAKNIQYF.

The chain employs TRBV7-8 and TRBJ1-1, with TRBD1 identical over 7 bases. There are 15 residues in the CDR3. CDR1 SGHVS and CDR2 FQNEAQ come from the germline V gene. With V trimmed by 5 bases and J by 3 bases, 9 bases remained unmatched. CDR3 in DNA: TGTGCCAGCAGCCGTTCGACAGGGAGGTACACTGAAGCTTTCTTT. Translating gives CASSRSTGRYTEAFF.

This clonotype was recorded at least ten times. The rearrangement uses TRBV29-1 and TRBJ2-3; D may correspond to TRBD1 or TRBD2 (5 bases each). This CDR3 region has 17 residues. V was shortened by 4 bases and J by 0 bases, with 20 bases between the two germline ends. Germline V gives CDR1 SQVTM, CDR2 ANQGSEA. CDR3 DNA: TGCAGCGTTGGAGGGACCCCGAGATTCGTTAGCACAGATACGCAGTATTTT. It encodes CSVGGTPRFVSTDTQYF.

This clonotype was picked up many times. The chain uses TRBV5-1 and TRBJ2-1; D may be TRBD1 (6 bases). The CDR3 spans 15 residues. Germline V CDR1 and CDR2: SGHRS, YFSETQ. The V gene lost 0 bases and the J gene lost 4 bases, with 11 bases spanning the gap. The CDR3, as DNA: TGCGCCAGCAGCTTGGATCCAGGGGTGTACAATGAGCAGTTCTTC. As protein: CASSLDPGVYNEQFF. The whole variable domain, filled in from reference TRBV5-1 and TRBJ2-1, reads KAGVTQTPRYLIKTRGQQVTLSCSPISGHRSVSWYQQTPGQGLQFLFEYFSETQRNKGNFPGRFSGRQFSNSRSEMNVSTLELGDSALYLCASSLDPGVYNEQFFGPGTRLTVL.

This clonotype was counted a few times. The chain combines TRBV6-1 with TRBJ1-1, with D tentatively TRBD1 (6 bases). Germline CDR1 MNHNS, CDR2 SASEGT. This CDR3 spans 11 amino acids. V lost 7 bases and J 7 bases, leaving 10 bases between the germline ends. CDR3 amino acids: CASTTGFEAFF. Here the CDR3 DNA reads TGTGCCAGCACCACAGGGTTTGAAGCTTTCTTT.

This clonotype occurred many times. The chain links TRBV5-1 to TRBJ2-7; 8 bases agree with TRBD1. Germline values: CDR1 SGHRS, CDR2 YFSETQ. V lost 5 bases and J lost 3; bases outside the gene matches: 13. The CDR3 is 16 residues long. The CDR3 DNA follows: TGCGCCAGCAGTTCTACGGGGACGACAGGGGTCTACGAGCAGTACTTC. Its translation: CASSSTGTTGVYEQYF.

This clonotype showed up many times. The chain combines TRBV20-1 with TRBJ2-1; D may be TRBD2 (6 bases). Looked up from germline, CDR1 is DFQATT and CDR2 is SNEGSKA (reference sequence). Trimming took off 6 bases at V and 3 bases at J, with 15 bases between the two ends. The CDR3 loop spans 14 amino acids. As DNA, the CDR3 is TGCAGTGCATATGGGCGGGACGACTACAATGAGCAGTTCTTC. Protein sequence: CSAYGRDDYNEQFF.

The chain couples TRBV29-1 to TRBJ2-7; the match to TRBD2 covers 8 bases. The CDR3 contains 13 residues. Looked up from germline, CDR1 is SQVTM and CDR2 is ANQGSEA. V trimming: 4 bases; J trimming: 5 bases; junction bases outside the gene matches: 7. In DNA, the CDR3 is TGCAGCGTTGCGGGACTAGGTCTACACGAGCAGTACTTC. This encodes CSVAGLGLHEQYF.

This clonotype has ten or more counts. The chain links TRBV18 to TRBJ1-1; TRBD1 matches 8 bases. V gave up 4 bases and J gave up 4 bases; unmatched junction bases: 2. The CDR3 runs 13 residues. Germline V CDR1 and CDR2: KGHSH, LQKENI. The CDR3 is CASSHTGGTEAFF. The CDR3 region has the DNA TGTGCCAGCTCACACACAGGGGGCACTGAAGCTTTCTTT.

The genes are TRBV19 and TRBJ1-2; D ambiguous. Trimming cost V 2 bases and J 2 bases, with 18 bases left between them. Looked up from germline, CDR1 is LNHDA and CDR2 is SQIVND (reference sequence). The CDR3 loop spans 17 amino acids. CDR3 sequence: CASSILFSQGENYGYTF. In DNA form, the CDR3 reads TGTGCCAGTAGTATACTGTTCAGTCAAGGAGAGAACTATGGCTACACCTTC.

This chain uses TRBV4-1 with TRBJ2-3; D gene uncertain. Germline-derived CDR1 and CDR2 are MGHRA and YSYEKL. V lost 0 bases and J lost 4, with 14 bases in between. The CDR3 consists of 16 residues. DNA of the CDR3: TGCGCCAGCAGCCAAGAAGGGCTCTTCGGATCAGATACGCAGTATTTT. It specifies CASSQEGLFGSDTQYF.

This clonotype has ten or more counts. The chain links TRBV28 to TRBJ1-4; 7 bases align to TRBD1. V gave up 7 bases and J gave up 6 bases; unmatched junction bases: 11. Germline assignment: CDR1 MDHEN and CDR2 SYDVKM. This CDR3 is built from 15 residues. As DNA, the CDR3 is TGTGCCAGCAAGCCTCACAGCCAGGGGGATGAAAAACTGTTTTTT. The encoded protein is CASKPHSQGDEKLFF.

As for this clonotype: Relative to the germline gene, one junction end is altered; a read error may explain this. The J gene is TRBJ2-3, the V gene TRBV20-1, with 7 bases matching TRBD2. The CDR3 loop spans 15 amino acids. The germline V gene has CDR1 DFQATT and CDR2 SNEGSKA (reference sequence). The DNA of the CDR3 is TGCGGTGCCGCTGGGAGGGAGGGCCGGGGAGATACACAGTATTTT. The encoded protein is CGAAGREGRGDTQYF.